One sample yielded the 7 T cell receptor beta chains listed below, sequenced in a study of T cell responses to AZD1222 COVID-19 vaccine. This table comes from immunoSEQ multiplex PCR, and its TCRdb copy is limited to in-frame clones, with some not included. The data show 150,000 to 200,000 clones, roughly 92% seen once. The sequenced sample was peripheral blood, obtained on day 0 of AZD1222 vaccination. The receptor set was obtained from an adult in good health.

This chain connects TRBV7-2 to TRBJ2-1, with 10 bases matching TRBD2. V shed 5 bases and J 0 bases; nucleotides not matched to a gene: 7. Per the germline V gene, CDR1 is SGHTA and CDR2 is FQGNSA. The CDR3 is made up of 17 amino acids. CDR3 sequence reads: CASSVTSGVSSYNEQFF. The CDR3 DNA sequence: TGTGCCAGCAGCGTAACTAGCGGGGTTAGCTCCTACAATGAGCAGTTCTTC. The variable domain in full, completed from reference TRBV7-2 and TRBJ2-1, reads GAGVSQSPSNKVTEKGKDVELRCDPISGHTALYWYRQSLGQGLEFLIYFQGNSAPDKSGLPSDRFSAERTGGSVSTLTIQRTQQEDSAVYLCASSVTSGVSSYNEQFFGPGTRLTVL.

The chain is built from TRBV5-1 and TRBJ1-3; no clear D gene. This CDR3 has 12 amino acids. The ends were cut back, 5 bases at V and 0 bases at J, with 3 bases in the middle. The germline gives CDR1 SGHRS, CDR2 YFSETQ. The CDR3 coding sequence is TGCGCCAGCAGGGACTCTGGAAACACCATATATTTT. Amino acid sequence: CASRDSGNTIYF.

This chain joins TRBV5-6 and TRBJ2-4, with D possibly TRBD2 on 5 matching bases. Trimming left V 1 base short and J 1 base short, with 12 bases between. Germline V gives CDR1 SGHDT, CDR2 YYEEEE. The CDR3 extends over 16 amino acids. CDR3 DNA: TGTGCCAGCAGCTTGTCGAGCGGCGGGGCCAAAAACATTCAGTACTTC. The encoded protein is CASSLSSGGAKNIQYF.

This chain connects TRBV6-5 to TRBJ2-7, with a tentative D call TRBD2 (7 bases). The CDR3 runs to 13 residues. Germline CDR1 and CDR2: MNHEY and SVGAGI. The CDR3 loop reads CATGGAATHEQYF. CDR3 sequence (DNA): TGTGCTACGGGGGGCGCCGCTACCCACGAGCAGTACTTC.

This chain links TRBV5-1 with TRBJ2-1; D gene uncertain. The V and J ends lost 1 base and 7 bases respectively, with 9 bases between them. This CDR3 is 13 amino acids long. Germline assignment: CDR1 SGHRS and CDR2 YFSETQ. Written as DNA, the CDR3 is TGCGCCAGCAGCTTGAGGTTCGAGAATGAGCAGTTCTTC. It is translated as CASSLRFENEQFF.

CDR3 in DNA: TGTGCCAGCATCCCACGGGAGCGCGGAACCCGGCCCGGGGAGCTGTTTTTT. It translates to CASIPRERGTRPGELFF. This chain uses TRBV7-2 with TRBJ2-2, with D perhaps matching TRBD2 (6 bases). CDR3 length: 17 residues. The germline V gene encodes CDR1 SGHTA and CDR2 FQGNSA. With 7 bases removed from V and 6 bases from J, the gap between germline ends came to 24 bases.

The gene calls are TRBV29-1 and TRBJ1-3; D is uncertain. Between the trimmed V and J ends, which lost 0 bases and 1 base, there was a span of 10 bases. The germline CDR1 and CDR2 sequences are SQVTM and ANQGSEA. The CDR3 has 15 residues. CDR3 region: CSVEDTAASGNTIYF. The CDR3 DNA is TGCAGCGTTGAAGATACGGCAGCTTCTGGAAACACCATATATTTT. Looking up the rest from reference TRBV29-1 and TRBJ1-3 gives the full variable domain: SAVISQKPSRDICQRGTSLTIQCQVDSQVTMMFWYRQQPGQSLTLIATANQGSEATYESGFVIDKFPISRPNLTFSTLTVSNMSPEDSSIYLCSVEDTAASGNTIYFGEGSWLTVV.